The clone carrying this T cell receptor beta chain has only one observation. Its antigen is unknown. The sample comes from a study of T cell responses to AZD1222 COVID-19 vaccine. Findings of the study overall: Reports say nearly half of spike-specific TCRs go after unmutated variant regions. Vaccine-related CD4 TCRs covered spike, predominating at 160-218 and 743-854.

The repertoire was sequenced with immunoSEQ multiplex PCR; TCRdb's copy has only in-frame clones and lacks some. The sample lists some 150,000 clones; about nine tenths were seen once. This CDR3 has 16 amino acids. V shed 4 bases, J shed 4 bases, and the junction held 11 bases outside the gene matches. Germline CDR1 and CDR2: MNHNY and SVGAGI (reference sequence). The sample consisted of peripheral blood, taken on day 0 of AZD1222 vaccination. V gene TRBV6-6 combines with J gene TRBJ1-2, with 8 bases lining up with TRBD1. This clonotype originated in an adult in good health. CDR3 in amino acids: CASSSNTGTGGYGYTF. The CDR3 DNA reads TGTGCCAGCAGTTCGAACACCGGGACAGGAGGCTATGGCTACACCTTC.